The rows below give T cell receptor beta chains drawn from one sample of a study of blood T cell repertoires in COVID-19. Data came from immunoSEQ multiplex PCR; TCRdb stores just in-frame clones and leaves some out. The table shows around 260,000 clones, with about 89% occurring only once. Specimen: peripheral blood. All receptors derive from a woman aged 45 to 65 with acute or convalescent COVID-19. CDR3s include the opening cysteine and the closing phenylalanine or tryptophan. D genes are given only for firm matches. Rows may omit the clone size; those that give it use once, few, many or a size class.

j_gene | abundance | d_gene | v_gene | len | CDR3aa | CDR3nt
TRBJ2-3 | NA | TRBD1 | TRBV5-6 | 15 | CASSTTGGPTDTQYF | TGTGCCAGCAGCACCACAGGGGGCCCCACAGATACGCAGTATTTT
TRBJ1-4 | NA | TRBD1 | TRBV10-1 | 16 | CASSDDGTGANEKLFF | TGCGCCAGCAGTGACGACGGGACAGGGGCTAATGAAAAACTGTTTTTT
TRBJ2-7 | NA | NA | TRBV19 | 14 | CASSNQVLVDEQYF | TGTGCCAGTAGTAATCAGGTCTTGGTAGACGAGCAGTACTTC
TRBJ2-7 | NA | TRBD1 | TRBV4-3 | 16 | CASSQAGTGRTYEQYF | TGCGCCAGCAGCCAAGCGGGGACAGGGAGAACCTACGAGCAGTACTTC
TRBJ1-2 | NA | NA | TRBV7-2 | 12 | CASSTDVEGYTF | TGTGCCAGCAGCACAGACGTTGAGGGCTACACCTTC
TRBJ1-4 | NA | NA | TRBV28 | 14 | CASSPGETNEKLFF | TGTGCCAGCAGCCCAGGGGAAACTAATGAAAAACTGTTTTTT
TRBJ2-7 | NA | NA | TRBV7-9 | 15 | CASSLGGGGGYEQYF | TGTGCCAGCAGCTTAGGTGGCGGAGGAGGCTACGAGCAGTACTTC
TRBJ2-1 | once | TRBD1 | TRBV4-1 | 17 | CASSQRTRGLSYNEQFF | TGCGCCAGCAGCCAACGAACAAGGGGGCTTTCCTACAATGAGCAGTTCTTC
TRBJ1-2 | NA | NA | TRBV5-6 | 12 | CASSPGGYGYTF | TGTGCCAGCAGCCCGGGGGGTTATGGCTACACCTTC
TRBJ2-7 | NA | NA | TRBV28 | 11 | CASSLSGEQYF | TGTGCCAGCAGTTTGAGCGGCGAGCAGTACTTC
TRBJ2-1 | NA | NA | TRBV4-2 | 17 | CASSQDPGQGVNNEQFF | TGTGCCAGCAGCCAAGACCCGGGACAAGGGGTTAACAATGAGCAGTTCTTC
TRBJ1-5 | NA | NA | TRBV6-5 | 15 | CASAFRTDSNQPQHF | TGTGCCAGCGCTTTTAGGACAGATAGCAATCAGCCCCAGCATTTT
TRBJ1-1 | NA | NA | TRBV7-2 | 13 | CASSTRRDTEAFF | TGTGCCAGCAGCACAAGGAGGGATACTGAAGCTTTCTTT
TRBJ1-5 | NA | NA | TRBV6-4 | 14 | CASSPDSFNQPQHF | TGTGCCAGCAGCCCGGACAGCTTCAATCAGCCCCAGCATTTT
TRBJ1-4 | NA | NA | TRBV25-1 | 13 | CASNGGLREKLFF | TGTGCCAGCAACGGGGGGTTGAGGGAAAAACTGTTTTTT
TRBJ2-2 | NA | NA | TRBV28 | 17 | CASTTPWGRLDPGELFF | TGTGCCAGCACCACTCCTTGGGGGAGGCTGGATCCCGGGGAGCTGTTTTTT
TRBJ2-3 | NA | TRBD2 | TRBV29-1 | 14 | CSVGTSGTSDTQYF | TGCAGCGTTGGGACTAGCGGGACGTCAGATACGCAGTATTTT
TRBJ1-3 | NA | NA | TRBV12-3/TRBV12-4 | 13 | CASSSQEGATIYF | TGTGCCAGCAGTTCGCAGGAGGGAGCCACCATATATTTT
TRBJ2-5 | NA | NA | TRBV30 | 14 | CAWSRRVLQETQYF | TGTGCCTGGAGTCGCCGGGTTTTACAAGAGACCCAGTACTTC
TRBJ1-2 | NA | NA | TRBV6-6 | 14 | CASSYGRGYGGYTF | TGTGCCAGCAGTTACGGGAGGGGCTACGGCGGCTACACCTTC
TRBJ2-7 | NA | NA | TRBV7-9 | 15 | CASSSPGLLTYEQYF | TGTGCCAGCAGCTCACCGGGACTCCTTACCTACGAGCAGTACTTC
TRBJ2-1 | many | TRBD2 | TRBV7-3 | 16 | CASSPGGAGALNEQFF | TGTGCCAGCAGCCCCGGGGGAGCGGGAGCTCTCAATGAGCAGTTCTTC
TRBJ2-7 | once | NA | TRBV19 | 12 | CASGDSPYEQYF | TGTGCCAGCGGAGACAGCCCCTACGAGCAGTACTTC
TRBJ1-5 | NA | TRBD1 | TRBV19 | 17 | CASSTLPQGLGNQPQHF | TGTGCCAGTAGTACTCTACCACAGGGGTTGGGCAATCAGCCCCAGCATTTT
TRBJ1-3 | NA | NA | TRBV3-1/TRBV3-2 | 14 | CASSPAGAANTIYF | TGTGCCAGCAGCCCCGCCGGAGCGGCGAACACCATATATTTT
TRBJ2-3 | NA | TRBD2 | TRBV7-2 | 16 | CASSVGLAGVTDTQYF | TGTGCCAGCAGCGTCGGACTAGCGGGTGTTACAGATACGCAGTATTTT
TRBJ2-7 | NA | TRBD2 | TRBV10-3 | 13 | CAIGTSGNYEQYF | TGTGCCATAGGGACTAGCGGGAACTACGAGCAGTACTTC
TRBJ2-7 | NA | TRBD2 | TRBV19 | 14 | CASNGREGNDEQYF | TGTGCCAGTAACGGGCGGGAGGGCAACGACGAGCAGTACTTC
TRBJ2-3 | NA | NA | TRBV5-4 | 15 | CASSLGAASTDTQYF | TGTGCCAGCAGCTTGGGGGCAGCTAGCACAGATACGCAGTATTTT
TRBJ1-1 | NA | NA | TRBV7-9 | 13 | CASRRGQHTEAFF | TGTGCCAGCAGACGGGGACAACACACTGAAGCTTTCTTT
TRBJ2-3 | few | TRBD2 | TRBV7-9 | 15 | CASSLYGREEDTQYF | TGTGCCAGCAGCTTATACGGGAGGGAGGAAGATACGCAGTATTTT
TRBJ2-3 | NA | NA | TRBV20-1 | 14 | CSASSSENGDTQYF | TGCAGTGCTAGTTCTAGCGAAAACGGGGATACGCAGTATTTT
TRBJ1-2 | NA | NA | TRBV11-2 | 15 | CASSSPRGSPYGYTF | TGTGCCAGCAGCTCCCCAAGGGGCTCCCCCTATGGCTACACCTTC
TRBJ2-1 | few | NA | TRBV3-1/TRBV3-2 | 16 | CASSQDLGRGNNEQFF | TGTGCCAGCAGCCAAGATCTAGGACGGGGGAACAATGAGCAGTTCTTC
TRBJ2-1 | once | TRBD1 | TRBV12-5 | 16 | CASGLFSGTGGNEQFF | TGTGCTAGTGGTTTGTTCTCCGGGACAGGGGGCAATGAGCAGTTCTTC
TRBJ2-5 | NA | NA | TRBV5-1 | 13 | CASSGLTQETQYF | TGCGCCAGCAGCGGGCTGACACAAGAGACCCAGTACTTC
TRBJ2-3 | NA | NA | TRBV7-8 | 12 | CASSQAADTQYF | TGTGCCAGCAGTCAGGCCGCAGATACGCAGTATTTT
TRBJ2-1 | once | NA | TRBV29-1 | 13 | CSVGRLQHHEQFF | TGCAGCGTTGGGAGACTACAGCACCATGAGCAGTTCTTC
TRBJ1-1 | many | NA | TRBV11-2 | 19 | CASSLGFRGLINRNTEAFF | TGTGCCAGCAGCTTAGGGTTCAGGGGCTTAATTAATCGGAACACTGAAGCTTTCTTT
TRBJ2-5 | NA | TRBD1 | TRBV7-6 | 16 | CASSLGGTGLQETQYF | TGTGCCAGCAGCTTAGGCGGGACAGGGCTACAAGAGACCCAGTACTTC
TRBJ1-2 | NA | NA | TRBV6-1 | 14 | CASSEEQRNYGYTF | TGTGCCAGCAGTGAAGAGCAGCGTAACTATGGCTACACCTTC
TRBJ1-2 | NA | NA | TRBV2 | 13 | CASTTGQYYGYTF | TGTGCCAGCACTACCGGACAGTACTATGGCTACACCTTC
TRBJ1-2 | once | NA | TRBV5-1 | 15 | CASSLFPGANYGYTF | TGCGCCAGCAGCTTGTTCCCGGGAGCTAACTATGGCTACACCTTC
TRBJ1-5 | few | NA | TRBV3-1/TRBV3-2 | 14 | CASSHAHFGQPQHF | TGTGCCAGCAGCCATGCCCATTTCGGGCAGCCCCAGCATTTT
TRBJ1-1 | once | TRBD1 | TRBV18 | 13 | CASSPPGQVEAFF | TGTGCCAGCTCACCACCAGGACAGGTTGAAGCTTTCTTT
TRBJ2-1 | NA | NA | TRBV12-3/TRBV12-4 | 13 | CAILSRANNEQFF | TGTGCCATCCTGTCCAGGGCCAACAATGAGCAGTTCTTC
TRBJ1-1 | NA | NA | TRBV28 | 12 | CASRVSETEAFF | TGTGCCAGCAGGGTATCTGAGACTGAAGCTTTCTTT
TRBJ2-7 | NA | TRBD2 | TRBV13 | 15 | CASSPAGGVIYEQYF | TGTGCCAGCAGCCCCGCCGGGGGGGTTATCTACGAGCAGTACTTC